These T cell receptor beta chains were read from a single sample in a study of blood T cell repertoires in COVID-19. The method was immunoSEQ multiplex PCR; TCRdb's version includes in-frame clones alone and lacks a portion of them. The sample has roughly 230,000 clones, roughly 89% seen once. The sample taken for sequencing was PBMCs or T cells enriched from blood (not recorded which). All receptors come from a woman in her 30s with acute COVID-19. CDR3s include the opening cysteine and the closing phenylalanine or tryptophan. The order of the fields is clone size, V gene, J gene, D gene, CDR3 protein, CDR3 DNA. D genes are given only for firm matches. Where a row states a size, it is once, few, many or the class of an expanded clone; other rows omit it.

abundance: once; v_gene: TRBV27; j_gene: TRBJ1-4; d_gene: .; CDR3aa: CASSLSFGGEKLFF; CDR3nt: TGTGCCAGCAGTTTATCTTTCGGGGGGGAAAAACTGTTTTTT
abundance: .; v_gene: TRBV5-4; j_gene: TRBJ1-4; d_gene: .; CDR3aa: CASSLRAGGNEKLFF; CDR3nt: TGTGCCAGCAGCTTACGGGCGGGGGGAAATGAAAAACTGTTTTTT
abundance: .; v_gene: TRBV5-1; j_gene: TRBJ1-1; d_gene: .; CDR3aa: CASSQGRAGNTEAFF; CDR3nt: TGCGCCAGCAGCCAGGGGCGAGCTGGGAACACTGAAGCTTTCTTT
abundance: .; v_gene: TRBV4-1; j_gene: TRBJ2-3; d_gene: TRBD2; CDR3aa: CASSQSPRRGGADTQYF; CDR3nt: TGCGCCAGCAGCCAAAGTCCCCGGCGGGGGGGCGCAGATACGCAGTATTTT
abundance: few; v_gene: TRBV6-2/TRBV6-3; j_gene: TRBJ2-7; d_gene: TRBD2; CDR3aa: CASSWEGPSYEQYF; CDR3nt: TGTGCCAGCAGTTGGGAGGGTCCCTCCTACGAGCAGTACTTC
abundance: .; v_gene: TRBV7-8; j_gene: TRBJ2-3; d_gene: .; CDR3aa: CASSPQISTDTQYF; CDR3nt: TGTGCCAGCAGCCCACAGATCAGCACAGATACGCAGTATTTT
abundance: .; v_gene: TRBV25-1; j_gene: TRBJ2-3; d_gene: .; CDR3aa: CASRDRVSTDTQYF; CDR3nt: TGTGCCAGCAGAGACAGAGTTAGCACAGATACGCAGTATTTT
abundance: few; v_gene: TRBV30; j_gene: TRBJ2-7; d_gene: .; CDR3aa: CAWSVPGRSYF; CDR3nt: TGTGCCTGGAGTGTACCGGGGAGGTCGTACTTC
abundance: .; v_gene: TRBV10-1; j_gene: TRBJ2-1; d_gene: .; CDR3aa: CASSEPSAYNEQFF; CDR3nt: TGCGCCAGCAGTGAGCCTAGCGCCTACAATGAGCAGTTCTTC
abundance: .; v_gene: TRBV6-6; j_gene: TRBJ1-5; d_gene: .; CDR3aa: CASSYDGGGQPQHF; CDR3nt: TGTGCCAGCAGTTACGACGGGGGAGGTCAGCCCCAGCATTTT
abundance: .; v_gene: TRBV12-5; j_gene: TRBJ2-7; d_gene: TRBD1; CDR3aa: CASELDRDYEQYF; CDR3nt: TGTGCTAGTGAACTCGACAGGGACTACGAGCAGTACTTC
abundance: .; v_gene: TRBV9; j_gene: TRBJ1-1; d_gene: .; CDR3aa: CASSVVTGGNAEAFF; CDR3nt: TGTGCCAGCAGCGTAGTTACCGGGGGGAACGCTGAAGCTTTCTTT
abundance: .; v_gene: TRBV5-4; j_gene: TRBJ1-1; d_gene: TRBD1; CDR3aa: CASSIRDRSVNTEAFF; CDR3nt: TGTGCCAGCAGCATCCGGGACAGATCGGTGAACACTGAAGCTTTCTTT
abundance: .; v_gene: TRBV6-5; j_gene: TRBJ1-3; d_gene: .; CDR3aa: CASSYGLGNTIYF; CDR3nt: TGTGCCAGCAGTTACGGCCTCGGAAACACCATATATTTT
abundance: .; v_gene: TRBV7-2; j_gene: TRBJ2-2; d_gene: .; CDR3aa: CASSRVGTTNTGELFF; CDR3nt: TGTGCCAGCAGCCGGGTCGGGACAACGAACACCGGGGAGCTGTTTTTT
abundance: .; v_gene: TRBV5-8; j_gene: TRBJ1-5; d_gene: .; CDR3aa: CASSLAIDTGGNQPQHF; CDR3nt: TGTGCCAGCAGCTTGGCCATCGACACAGGAGGGAATCAGCCCCAGCATTTT
abundance: .; v_gene: TRBV18; j_gene: TRBJ1-1; d_gene: .; CDR3aa: CASSLGHDTEAFF; CDR3nt: TGTGCCAGCTCACTCGGTCATGACACTGAAGCTTTCTTT
abundance: few; v_gene: TRBV7-9; j_gene: TRBJ1-1; d_gene: .; CDR3aa: CASSSHRALNTEAFF; CDR3nt: TGTGCCAGCAGCTCGCACAGGGCTTTGAACACTGAAGCTTTCTTT
abundance: .; v_gene: TRBV5-1; j_gene: TRBJ1-2; d_gene: TRBD1; CDR3aa: CASSHRQGDDYGYTF; CDR3nt: TGCGCCAGCAGCCACCGACAGGGGGATGACTATGGCTACACCTTC
abundance: .; v_gene: TRBV7-2; j_gene: TRBJ1-2; d_gene: .; CDR3aa: CASSFWPANYGYTF; CDR3nt: TGTGCCAGCAGCTTTTGGCCCGCTAACTATGGCTACACCTTC
abundance: .; v_gene: TRBV2; j_gene: TRBJ1-4; d_gene: .; CDR3aa: CASQGPWGGSGKLFF; CDR3nt: TGTGCCAGCCAGGGTCCCTGGGGGGGCTCAGGGAAACTGTTTTTT
abundance: once; v_gene: TRBV4-1; j_gene: TRBJ2-3; d_gene: .; CDR3aa: CASSIWGSEDTQYF; CDR3nt: TGCGCCAGCTCAATATGGGGCTCCGAGGATACGCAGTATTTT
abundance: .; v_gene: TRBV27; j_gene: TRBJ1-6; d_gene: .; CDR3aa: CASSPWAPKDYNSPLHF; CDR3nt: TGTGCCAGCAGTCCCTGGGCGCCTAAGGATTATAATTCACCCCTCCACTTT
abundance: .; v_gene: TRBV10-3; j_gene: TRBJ2-5; d_gene: TRBD2; CDR3aa: CAIGTSGGRGETQYF; CDR3nt: TGTGCCATCGGGACTAGCGGGGGGCGGGGAGAGACCCAGTACTTC
abundance: .; v_gene: TRBV2; j_gene: TRBJ1-2; d_gene: TRBD1; CDR3aa: CASRGQGNYGYTF; CDR3nt: TGTGCCAGCCGCGGACAGGGGAACTATGGCTACACCTTC
abundance: .; v_gene: TRBV20-1; j_gene: TRBJ2-1; d_gene: .; CDR3aa: CSAAGGNEQFF; CDR3nt: TGCAGTGCGGCAGGGGGGAATGAGCAGTTCTTC
abundance: .; v_gene: TRBV7-8; j_gene: TRBJ2-5; d_gene: TRBD2; CDR3aa: CASSLGPSGETQYF; CDR3nt: TGTGCCAGCAGCTTAGGGCCTAGCGGAGAGACCCAGTACTTC